This T cell receptor beta chain is drawn from a study of cytomegalovirus exposure and HLA in healthy donors. Germline loops: CDR1 MNHNS, CDR2 SASEGT. V gave up 0 bases and J gave up 9 bases; unmatched junction bases: 5. CDR3 length: 14 amino acids. Both 60 Vbeta primers and 13 Jbeta primers went into the PCR. Only in-frame clones appear in the TCRdb table, and some are missing; sequencing was by immunoSEQ multiplex PCR. The table records roughly 140,000 clones, 78% of them present only once. Points from the study as a whole: Versus the roughly 640-donor mean, an Asian-associated ancestry cluster reportedly showed fewer N-insertions in a later analysis.

With respect to this clone: Its antigen remains unidentified.

The chain recombines TRBV6-1 with TRBJ2-1, with 7 bases fitting TRBD2. Sequences were obtained from PBMCs. The clonotype originates from a man aged 35-49 years in good health and CMV-seropositive. CDR3 loop: CASSEAGGSSEQFF. The CDR3 nucleotides read TGTGCCAGCAGTGAAGCTGGCGGGAGTAGTGAGCAGTTCTTC.